This TCR beta chain is drawn from a study of T cell responses to AZD1222 COVID-19 vaccine. Germline V gene lookup returns CDR1 MNHEY and CDR2 SVGEGT. CDR3 length equals 16 residues. V lost 5 bases, J lost 2 bases, and 9 bases stayed unmatched. Profiled with immunoSEQ multiplex PCR; TCRdb holds only in-frame clones, not every one. The repertoire holds about 120,000 clones, about 92% seen once, with 4.5% to 6% in the top ten. Study outcomes and limitations: Sampling that yielded the repertoires occurred only after the peak T cell response. Clonal diversity was possibly underestimated; the donors were predominantly white British and more often female.

This clone was seen a handful of times. Its antigen is undetermined. The chain carries TRBV6-2 or TRBV6-3 and TRBJ2-1; TRBD2 aligns across 7 bases. This material consisted of peripheral blood, taken 28 days after the second AZD1222 dose. The sequence derives from an adult who received the AZD1222 COVID-19 vaccine. In DNA form, the CDR3 reads TGTGCCAGCAGTCGGACTAGAGCGGGCACCTACAATGAGCAGTTCTTC. This translates into CASSRTRAGTYNEQFF.